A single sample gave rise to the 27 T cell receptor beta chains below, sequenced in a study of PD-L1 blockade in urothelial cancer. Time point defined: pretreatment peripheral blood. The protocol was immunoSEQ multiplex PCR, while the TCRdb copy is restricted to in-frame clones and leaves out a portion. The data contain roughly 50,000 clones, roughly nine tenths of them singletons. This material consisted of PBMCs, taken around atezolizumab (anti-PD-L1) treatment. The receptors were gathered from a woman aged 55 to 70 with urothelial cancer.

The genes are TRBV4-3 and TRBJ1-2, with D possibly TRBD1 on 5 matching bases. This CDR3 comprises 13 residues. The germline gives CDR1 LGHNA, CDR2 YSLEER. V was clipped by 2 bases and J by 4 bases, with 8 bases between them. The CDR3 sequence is CASSQQGSYGYTF. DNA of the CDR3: TGCGCCAGCAGCCAACAGGGAAGCTATGGCTACACCTTC.

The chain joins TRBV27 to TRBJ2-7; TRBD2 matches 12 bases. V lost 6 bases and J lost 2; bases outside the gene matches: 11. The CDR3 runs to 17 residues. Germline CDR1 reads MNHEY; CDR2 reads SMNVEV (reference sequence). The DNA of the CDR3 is TGTGCCAGCAGCCGCTGGACTAGCGGGGACATCCCCTACGAGCAGTACTTC. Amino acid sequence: CASSRWTSGDIPYEQYF.

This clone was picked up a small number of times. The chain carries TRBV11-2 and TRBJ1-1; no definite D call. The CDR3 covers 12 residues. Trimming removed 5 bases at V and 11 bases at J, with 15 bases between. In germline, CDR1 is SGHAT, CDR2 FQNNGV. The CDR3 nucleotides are TGTGCCAGCAGCCCGAACGGGGAAACGGCTTTCTTT. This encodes CASSPNGETAFF. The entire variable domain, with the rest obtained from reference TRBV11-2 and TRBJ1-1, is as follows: EAGVAQSPRYKIIEKRQSVAFWCNPISGHATLYWYQQILGQGPKLLIQFQNNGVVDDSQLPKDRFSAERLKGVDSTLKIQPAKLEDSAVYLCASSPNGETAFFGQGTRLTVV.

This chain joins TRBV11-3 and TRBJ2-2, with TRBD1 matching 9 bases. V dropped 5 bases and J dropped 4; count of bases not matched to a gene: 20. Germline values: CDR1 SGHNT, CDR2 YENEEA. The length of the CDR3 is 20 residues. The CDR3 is CASSPHSPLPGQGRTGELFF. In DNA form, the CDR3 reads TGTGCCAGCAGCCCCCATTCTCCACTTCCGGGACAGGGCCGCACCGGGGAGCTGTTTTTT.

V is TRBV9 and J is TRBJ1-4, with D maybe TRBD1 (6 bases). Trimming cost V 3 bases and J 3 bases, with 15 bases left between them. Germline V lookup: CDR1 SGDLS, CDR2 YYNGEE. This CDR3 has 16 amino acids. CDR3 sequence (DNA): TGTGCCAGCAGCGCCAGCCGACAGGCGCCTAATGAAAAACTGTTTTTT. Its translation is CASSASRQAPNEKLFF.

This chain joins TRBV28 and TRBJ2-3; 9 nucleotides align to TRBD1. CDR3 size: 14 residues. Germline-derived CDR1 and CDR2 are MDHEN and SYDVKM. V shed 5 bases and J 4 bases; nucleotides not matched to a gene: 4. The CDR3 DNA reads TGTGCCAGCAGTCCACAGGGGGCCGCAGATACGCAGTATTTT. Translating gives CASSPQGAADTQYF.

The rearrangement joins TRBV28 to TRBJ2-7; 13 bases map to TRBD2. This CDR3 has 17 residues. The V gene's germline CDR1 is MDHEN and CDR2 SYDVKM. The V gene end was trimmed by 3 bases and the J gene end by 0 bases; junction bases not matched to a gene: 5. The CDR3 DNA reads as TGTGCCAGCAGTTTCGGGACTAGCGGGGACCTCTCCTACGAGCAGTACTTC. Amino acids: CASSFGTSGDLSYEQYF.

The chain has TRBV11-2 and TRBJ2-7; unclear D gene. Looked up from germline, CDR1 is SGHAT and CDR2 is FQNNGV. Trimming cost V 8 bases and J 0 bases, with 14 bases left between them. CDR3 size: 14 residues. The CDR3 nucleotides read TGTGCCAGCCTCCCCCTCGTCAGCTCCTACGAGCAGTACTTC. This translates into CASLPLVSSYEQYF. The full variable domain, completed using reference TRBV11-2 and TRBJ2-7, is EAGVAQSPRYKIIEKRQSVAFWCNPISGHATLYWYQQILGQGPKLLIQFQNNGVVDDSQLPKDRFSAERLKGVDSTLKIQPAKLEDSAVYLCASLPLVSSYEQYFGPGTRLTVT.

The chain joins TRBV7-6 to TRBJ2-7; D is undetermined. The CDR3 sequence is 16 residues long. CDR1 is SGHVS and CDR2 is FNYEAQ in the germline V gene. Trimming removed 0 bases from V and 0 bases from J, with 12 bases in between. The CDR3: CASSLASRPSSYEQYF. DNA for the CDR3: TGTGCCAGCAGCTTAGCCTCCAGGCCGAGCTCCTACGAGCAGTACTTC.

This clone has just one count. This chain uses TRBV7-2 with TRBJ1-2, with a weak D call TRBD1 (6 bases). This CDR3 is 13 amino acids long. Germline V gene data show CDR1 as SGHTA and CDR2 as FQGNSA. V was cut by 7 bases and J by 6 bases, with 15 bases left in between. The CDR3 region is CASTPQGQDGYTF. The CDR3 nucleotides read TGTGCCAGCACACCGCAGGGGCAGGATGGCTACACCTTC.

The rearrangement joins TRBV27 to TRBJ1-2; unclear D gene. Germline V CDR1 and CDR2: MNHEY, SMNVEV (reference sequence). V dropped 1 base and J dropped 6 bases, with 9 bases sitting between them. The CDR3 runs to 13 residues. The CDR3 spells CASSLWGGNGYTF. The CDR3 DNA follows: TGTGCCAGCAGTTTATGGGGAGGTAATGGCTACACCTTC.

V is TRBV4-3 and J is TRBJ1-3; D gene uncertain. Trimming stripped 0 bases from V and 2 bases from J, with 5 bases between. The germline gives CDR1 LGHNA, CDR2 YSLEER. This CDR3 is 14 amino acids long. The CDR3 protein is CASSQEQPGNTIYF. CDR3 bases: TGCGCCAGCAGCCAAGAACAACCTGGAAACACCATATATTTT.

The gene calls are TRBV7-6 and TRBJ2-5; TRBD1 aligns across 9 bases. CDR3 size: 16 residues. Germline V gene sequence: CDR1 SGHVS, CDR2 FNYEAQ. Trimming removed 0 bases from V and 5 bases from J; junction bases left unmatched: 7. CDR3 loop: CASSLAVTGGEETQYF. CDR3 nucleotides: TGTGCCAGCAGCTTAGCGGTCACAGGGGGCGAGGAGACCCAGTACTTC.

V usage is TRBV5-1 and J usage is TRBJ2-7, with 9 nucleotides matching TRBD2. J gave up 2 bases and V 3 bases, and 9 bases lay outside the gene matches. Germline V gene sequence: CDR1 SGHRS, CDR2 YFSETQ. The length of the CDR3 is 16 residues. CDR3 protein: CASSYRPGLATYEQYF. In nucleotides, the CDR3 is TGCGCCAGCAGCTACCGACCGGGACTAGCTACCTACGAGCAGTACTTC.

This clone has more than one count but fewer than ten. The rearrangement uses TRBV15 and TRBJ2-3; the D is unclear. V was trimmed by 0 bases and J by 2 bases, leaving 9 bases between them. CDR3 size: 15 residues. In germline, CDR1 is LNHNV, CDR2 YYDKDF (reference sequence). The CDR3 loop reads CATSREAPSTDTQYF. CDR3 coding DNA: TGTGCCACCAGCAGAGAGGCTCCCTCCACAGATACGCAGTATTTT. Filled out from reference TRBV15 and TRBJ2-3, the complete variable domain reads DAMVIQNPRYQVTQFGKPVTLSCSQTLNHNVMYWYQQKSSQAPKLLFHYYDKDFNNEADTPDNFQSRRPNTSFCFLDIRSPGLGDTAMYLCATSREAPSTDTQYFGPGTRLTVL.

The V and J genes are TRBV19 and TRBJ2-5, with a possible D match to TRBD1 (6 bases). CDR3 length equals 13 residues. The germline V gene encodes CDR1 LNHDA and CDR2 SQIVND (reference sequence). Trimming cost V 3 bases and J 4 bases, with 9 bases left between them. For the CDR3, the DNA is TGTGCCAGTAGTATTGAACAGGGAGAGACCCAGTACTTC. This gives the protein CASSIEQGETQYF. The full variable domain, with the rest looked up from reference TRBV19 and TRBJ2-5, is DGGITQSPKYLFRKEGQNVTLSCEQNLNHDAMYWYRQDPGQGLRLIYYSQIVNDFQKGDIAEGYSVSREKKESFPLTVTSAQKNPTAFYLCASSIEQGETQYFGPGTRLLVL.

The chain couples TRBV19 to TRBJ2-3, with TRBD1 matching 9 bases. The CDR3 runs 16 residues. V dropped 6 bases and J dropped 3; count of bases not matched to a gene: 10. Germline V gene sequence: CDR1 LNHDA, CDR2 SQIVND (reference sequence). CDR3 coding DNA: TGTGCCAGTAGCATCCACCCGGGACAGGGTACAGATACGCAGTATTTT. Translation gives CASSIHPGQGTDTQYF.

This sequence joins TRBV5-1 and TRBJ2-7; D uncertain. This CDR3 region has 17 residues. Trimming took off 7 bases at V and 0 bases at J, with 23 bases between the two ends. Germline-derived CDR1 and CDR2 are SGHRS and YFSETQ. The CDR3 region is CASAPRPAGEYSYEQYF. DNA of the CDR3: TGCGCCAGCGCACCCAGGCCGGCAGGTGAATACTCCTACGAGCAGTACTTC. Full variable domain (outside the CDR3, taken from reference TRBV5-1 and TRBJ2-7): KAGVTQTPRYLIKTRGQQVTLSCSPISGHRSVSWYQQTPGQGLQFLFEYFSETQRNKGNFPGRFSGRQFSNSRSEMNVSTLELGDSALYLCASAPRPAGEYSYEQYFGPGTRLTVT.

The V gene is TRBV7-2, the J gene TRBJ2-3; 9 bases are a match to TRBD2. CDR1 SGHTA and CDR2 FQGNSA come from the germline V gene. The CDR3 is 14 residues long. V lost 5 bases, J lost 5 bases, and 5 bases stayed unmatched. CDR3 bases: TGTGCCAGCAGCCGGGGACTAGCTGAAGATACGCAGTATTTT. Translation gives CASSRGLAEDTQYF. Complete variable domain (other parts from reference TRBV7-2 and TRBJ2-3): GAGVSQSPSNKVTEKGKDVELRCDPISGHTALYWYRQSLGQGLEFLIYFQGNSAPDKSGLPSDRFSAERTGGSVSTLTIQRTQQEDSAVYLCASSRGLAEDTQYFGPGTRLTVL.

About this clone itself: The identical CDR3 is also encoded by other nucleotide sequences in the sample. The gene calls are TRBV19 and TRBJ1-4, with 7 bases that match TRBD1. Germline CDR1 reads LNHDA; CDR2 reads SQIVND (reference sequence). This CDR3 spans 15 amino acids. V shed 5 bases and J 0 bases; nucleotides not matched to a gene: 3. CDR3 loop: CASSPGTATNEKLFF. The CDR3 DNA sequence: TGTGCCAGTAGTCCGGGGACAGCAACTAATGAAAAACTGTTTTTT.

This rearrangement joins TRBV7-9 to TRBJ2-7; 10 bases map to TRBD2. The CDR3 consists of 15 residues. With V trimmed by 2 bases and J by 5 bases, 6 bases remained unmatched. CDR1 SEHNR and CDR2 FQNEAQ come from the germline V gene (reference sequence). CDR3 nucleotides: TGTGCCAGCAGCTTAAGGCTAGCGGGGGAGAACGAGCAGTACTTC. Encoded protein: CASSLRLAGENEQYF.

In DNA, the CDR3 is TGTGCCAGTAGGAACCGGGGGACAGGGAGCTCCTACGAGCAGTACTTC. Its protein product is CASRNRGTGSSYEQYF. The rearrangement joins TRBV19 to TRBJ2-7, with 9 bases identical to TRBD1. This CDR3 contains 16 residues. The V segment lost 6 bases and the J segment 0 bases; nucleotides outside the gene matches: 9. Germline CDR1 reads LNHDA; CDR2 reads SQIVND (reference sequence). Drawing the rest from reference TRBV19 and TRBJ2-7, the complete variable domain is DGGITQSPKYLFRKEGQNVTLSCEQNLNHDAMYWYRQDPGQGLRLIYYSQIVNDFQKGDIAEGYSVSREKKESFPLTVTSAQKNPTAFYLCASRNRGTGSSYEQYFGPGTRLTVT.

The CDR3 loop reads CASSLSGGPTYEQYF. For the CDR3, the DNA is TGTGCCAGCAGTTTATCAGGAGGACCTACCTACGAGCAGTACTTC. J is TRBJ2-7 and V is TRBV27, with a weak D call TRBD2 (5 bases). The length of the CDR3 is 15 residues. Trimming took 0 bases from V and 2 from J, leaving 11 bases between them. Germline lookup yields CDR1 MNHEY and CDR2 SMNVEV (reference sequence).

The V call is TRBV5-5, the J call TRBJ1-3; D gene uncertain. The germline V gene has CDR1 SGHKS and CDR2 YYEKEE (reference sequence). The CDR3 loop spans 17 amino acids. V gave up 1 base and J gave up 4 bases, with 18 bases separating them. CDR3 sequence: CASSLLGGLETGNTIYF. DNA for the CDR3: TGTGCCAGCAGCTTGTTGGGAGGGTTGGAAACGGGAAACACCATATATTTT.

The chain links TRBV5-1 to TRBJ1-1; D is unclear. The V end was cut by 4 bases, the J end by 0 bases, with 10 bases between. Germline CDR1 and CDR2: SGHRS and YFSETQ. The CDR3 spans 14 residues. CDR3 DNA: TGCGCCAGCAGCCCAGACACGGTGAACACTGAAGCTTTCTTT. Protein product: CASSPDTVNTEAFF.

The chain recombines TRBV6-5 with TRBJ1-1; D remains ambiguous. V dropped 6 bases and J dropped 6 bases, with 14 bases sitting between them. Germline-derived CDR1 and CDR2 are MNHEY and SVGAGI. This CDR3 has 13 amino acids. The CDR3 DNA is TGTGCCAGCAGCTCCTCGGGTGCACCTGAAGCTTTCTTT. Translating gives CASSSSGAPEAFF.

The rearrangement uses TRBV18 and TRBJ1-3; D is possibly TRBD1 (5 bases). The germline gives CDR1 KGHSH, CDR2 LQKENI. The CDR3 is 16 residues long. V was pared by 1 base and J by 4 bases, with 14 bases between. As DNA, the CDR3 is TGTGCCAGCTCACCACAGATACAGGCTTCAGGAAACACCATATATTTT. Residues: CASSPQIQASGNTIYF.